This TCR beta chain was profiled in a study of blood T cell repertoires in COVID-19. TCRdb's copy holds only in-frame clones and misses some; the assay was immunoSEQ multiplex PCR. This table holds about 320,000 clones, roughly 89% found once. Germline V CDR1 and CDR2: LNHDA, SQIVND (reference sequence). V trimming: 4 bases; J trimming: 4 bases; junction bases outside the gene matches: 9. This CDR3 has 16 amino acids. The V and J genes are TRBV19 and TRBJ1-5; 8 bases agree with TRBD1. This receptor was obtained from a man aged 55 to 69 who had recovered from COVID-19. Sequenced material: PBMCs or T cells enriched from blood (not recorded which). The CDR3 loop is CASSTTGTGLNQPQHF. As DNA, the CDR3 is TGTGCCAGTAGTACGACCGGGACAGGCCTTAATCAGCCCCAGCATTTT.